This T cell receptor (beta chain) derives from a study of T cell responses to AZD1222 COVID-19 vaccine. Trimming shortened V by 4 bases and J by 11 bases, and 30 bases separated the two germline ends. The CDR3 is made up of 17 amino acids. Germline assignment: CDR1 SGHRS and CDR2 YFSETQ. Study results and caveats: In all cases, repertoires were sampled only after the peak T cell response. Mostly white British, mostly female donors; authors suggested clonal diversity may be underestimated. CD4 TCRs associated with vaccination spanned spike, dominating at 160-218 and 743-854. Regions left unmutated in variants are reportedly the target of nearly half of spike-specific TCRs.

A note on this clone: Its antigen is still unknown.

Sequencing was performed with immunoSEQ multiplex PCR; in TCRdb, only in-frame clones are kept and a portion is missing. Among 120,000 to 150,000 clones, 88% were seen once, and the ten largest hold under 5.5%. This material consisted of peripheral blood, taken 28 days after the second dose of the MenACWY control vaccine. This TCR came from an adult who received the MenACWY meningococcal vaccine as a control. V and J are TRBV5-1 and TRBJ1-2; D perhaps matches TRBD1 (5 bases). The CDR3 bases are TGCGCCAGCAGCCGTCAGACAGCCATCGGATCCCCTTCTATTTACACCTTC. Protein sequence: CASSRQTAIGSPSIYTF.